The TCR beta chain described here comes from a study of T cell repertoires in cytomegalovirus infection. This CDR3 contains 16 residues. Germline loops: CDR1 MNHEY, CDR2 SVGEGT. V lost 0 bases to trimming and J lost 5 bases; unmatched junction nucleotides: 9. Worth noting for this clonotype: Its antigen remains unknown.

Study-wide results and caveats: In two of eight donors, the top clonotype was HLA-C-restricted CMV-specific. Summed frequency of public TCR beta families distinguished CMV carriers with the relevant HLA.

MiXCR was run by TCRdb on the reads, yielding one entry per CDR3 protein. This table has around 260,000 distinct CDR3 sequences, roughly 10% appearing once. The sample comprised PBMCs. The receptor was derived from a human donor in good health (CMV status not recorded). Some clones in this sample may be carry-over from other donors' samples. The chain recombines TRBV6-2 or TRBV6-3 with TRBJ2-7; 8 positions match TRBD1. CDR3 coding DNA: TGTGCCAGCAGTTACTCGCCCCGACAGGGGATGAACGAGCAGTACTTC. It encodes CASSYSPRQGMNEQYF.